This T cell receptor beta chain was sequenced for a study of somatic mutations in cytotoxic T cells in rheumatoid arthritis. Study summary: Each patient's diagnosis was followed right away by a blood draw (about 30 ml EDTA), before any treatment.

Overall study findings and caveats: With age, CD8+ clonality increased in rheumatoid arthritis patients, whereas no such increase appeared in healthy controls. CD8+ T cells showed clonality that did not differ significantly between patients with rheumatoid arthritis and age-matched healthy controls.

As to this clone: The antigen is undetermined.

Data came from immunoSEQ multiplex PCR; TCRdb stores just in-frame clones and leaves some out. The sample lists around 16,000 clones, about four fifths occurring once. The CDR3 totals 16 residues. The junction had 7 bases not matched to a gene; V was cut back by 2 bases and J by 5 bases. The germline V gene has CDR1 MNHNS and CDR2 SASEGT. The chain links TRBV6-1 to TRBJ2-1, with TRBD1 matching over 9 bases. The source of this sequence is an adult with rheumatoid arthritis. Sequenced input: CD8+ T cells sorted from blood. The CDR3 DNA follows: TGTGCCAGCAGTGAATTTTTACAGGGGGCGAACAATGAGCAGTTCTTC. Amino acids: CASSEFLQGANNEQFF.